The text below deals with one T cell receptor beta chain. What this receptor recognizes is not known. No much larger clone is present one base from it, and per-base qualities are unavailable. V is reduced by 7 bases and J by 7 bases, leaving a spacing of 8 bases between them. The CDR3 has 12 amino acids, counting the end cysteine and phenylalanine. Just the 36-base CDR3 DNA is kept, in frame starting at base 1. CDR1 and CDR2 were assigned from the germline V gene (reference sequence) as LNHDA and SQIVND. Library generation was performed with the immunoSEQ multiplex PCR assay. For the multiplex PCR, a mixture combining 60 forward primers for TCR Vbeta segments and 13 reverse primers for TCR Jbeta segments was used. Amplification of the CDR3 region of rearranged TCR beta genes was performed with a multiplex PCR assay on genomic DNA. Amplified TCR beta libraries were sequenced as 87-base-pair reads on the Illumina HiSeq System. In the authors' own workflow: A later analysis tallied roughly 80 million unique TCR beta chains across the 700 or so repertoires, and some 10 million of those chains were shared by two or more donors. To remove PCR and sequencing errors, raw reads were error-corrected and collapsed into unique sequences using a nearest-neighbor algorithm that merged closely related sequences. Alignment of CDR3 sequences to IMGT reference sequences was used to assign V, D and J gene segments. Each retained sequence needed at least a six-nucleotide match to both a V gene segment and a J gene segment. Rearrangements were called productive when the CDR3 lacked stop codons and stayed in frame with V and J; all others were non-productive. Following IMGT convention, CDR3 was defined as the stretch from the second conserved V-encoded cysteine up to the conserved J-encoded phenylalanine. Sequences without an unambiguous match to a single V gene segment were excluded from the earlier analysis of about 600 of the donors. An earlier analysis of 550 to 650 of the donors classified V segments as functional when productive rearrangements were above 56.7% and as segregating when the standard deviation between donors was above 5%. A statistical classification framework was built to diagnose cytomegalovirus status from the catalog of TCR beta chain sequences. A later analysis assigned V and J genes by comparing TCR nucleotide sequences with IMGT/GENE-DB human TR gene sequences. The TCRdist pipeline was used in a later analysis to assign CDR3 sequences and most-parsimonious VDJ recombination scenarios. A later analysis defined each TCR beta chain by its CDR3 amino acid sequence plus V-gene family, and excluded reads lacking a unique V-gene family. To address suspected cross-contamination and a sequencing artifact, a later analysis removed roughly 640 highly shared, low-generation-probability nucleotide sequences. For each public chain, a later analysis derived a clonal expansion index from normalized ranks of inferred template counts within each repertoire. In a later analysis, generation probabilities were computed with a VDJ recombination model fitted to out-of-frame rearrangements, and the resulting probabilities were checked against IGoR. In a later analysis, TCR-TCR, TCR-HLA and TCR-CMV co-occurrence was scored with hypergeometric tests, and a repertoire-size bias correction was applied to TCR pairs. To estimate false discovery rates, a later analysis permuted the HLA or CMV assignments 20 times. A later analysis grouped co-occurring TCRs with DBSCAN, adding TCRdist sequence similarity when clustering within HLA-allele-positive subsets. For co-occurrence clustering, repertoires with fewer than 30,000 or more than 120,000 public chains were excluded, along with four or five repertoires with anomalous nucleotide sharing. The table comes from immuneACCESS by way of TCRdb, which keeps in-frame sequences with V and J called. Part of the clones is missing from these tables; in studies checked, under half for an unresolved V gene and the rest for unknown reasons. V and J calls and clone size are given by that table; D and trimming were obtained from the DNA. The sample table lists around 190,000 clones, approximately 80% of them with a count of one. The ten largest clones add up to around 14% of the sample.

This sample is drawn from a study of cytomegalovirus exposure and HLA in healthy donors (dated by TCRdb to between 2016 and 2019). Background for the entire study: An earlier analysis of 587 of the donors reported 276 Gb of sequence data and 117 million unique TCR beta sequences from about 179 million T cells. In the later analysis, no new phenotypic data were used to find candidate immune exposures; instead, reliance was placed on TCR beta sequences and their occurrence across donors. Several DR-DQ haplotypes were handled as single units for association and clustering because linkage in the cohort was strong. The number of typed donors differed by locus: about 620-640 for A, B, C, DRB1 and DQB1; 500 to 550 for DQA1; 606 for DPA1; and about 450 for DPB1. Every repertoire in the discovery cohort had been generated on one and the same sequencing platform. Approximately 300 gigabases of sequencing data and roughly 81 million unique TCR sequences made up an early release that covered some 640 HLA-typed donors. Donor age, sex, ethnicity and CMV serostatus were compiled alongside the repertoire data. In an earlier analysis of roughly 600 of the donors, high-throughput TCR beta sequencing was used to judge whether each TCR beta V gene segment behaved as functional or pseudogenic. Of the 398 genotyped donors, about 80% fell in the genetic ancestry cluster associated with self-reported Caucasian donors. The study used immunosequencing to profile the T cell repertoires of approximately 690 subjects and linked those repertoires to cytomegalovirus serostatus. Class I and class II HLA loci were covered by the typing at four-digit resolution. The study aimed to test whether cataloging public T cell receptors could reveal signatures of past pathogen exposure. A separate validation cohort of more than 100 different subjects was used in addition to the roughly 700-subject first cohort. Genome-wide SNP genotypes for about three fifths of the roughly 670 donors were used in a later genetic analysis, which treated that subset as a discovery cohort. High-throughput TCR immunosequencing, statistical association of individual TCRs with disease status, and machine learning were combined to predict cytomegalovirus infection status. To study patterns of TCR occurrence, a later analysis re-analyzed previously published TCR beta repertoires from 700 or so donors and added high-resolution HLA genotyping. Among about 390 genotyped donors of the cohort, an average of approximately 240,000 unique TCR beta nucleotide sequences were sequenced per donor, roughly 20% of them non-productive. The study at large found these results: The sequencing pipeline was judged likely to have produced a cluster of highly shared sequence variants as a technical artifact. CMV serostatus was the only immune exposure information available for the cohort. HLA typing was unavailable for some donors at each locus, so association tests used only the typed subset. A later analysis associated 16,951 TCR beta sequences with specific HLA alleles at a false discovery rate of 0.05. The authors suggested that the approach could potentially be extended to other disease states and immunological phenotypes. In an earlier analysis of 587 of the donors, most TCR beta V segments appeared in productive rearrangements about 90% or about 30% of the time, broadly matching IMGT annotations. Correlated functional status among segregating V segments might be attributable to linkage disequilibrium, but an unknown experimental factor could not be ruled out. Strong co-occurrence of HLA alleles, especially DR and DQ, made assigning TCR associations to individual alleles difficult. In a later genetic analysis, a missense DCLRE1C variant was associated with V-gene and J-gene trimming of TCR beta chains, and the association was replicated in an independent cohort. In a later analysis, HLA-associated TCR beta chains were found to be more clonally expanded and to have lower generation probabilities than equally common non-associated chains. Because the 87-base-pair reads could not distinguish some IMGT-functional V segments, including TRBV6-2 and TRBV6-3, those segments were excluded. In a later analysis, most CMV-associated TCR beta chains were found to appear HLA-restricted, with HLA associations seemingly driven largely by CMV exposure. Most TCR sequences were observed very rarely across donors, whereas some public TCRs were present in many individuals. The classifier was reported to diagnose cytomegalovirus status with high specificity and sensitivity in both the original cohort and the validation cohort. Because counts were too low, approximately 18 rarely observed V segments, including chromosome 9 orphons, were excluded from the earlier analysis of under 650 of the donors. In vitro tests confirmed that a few of the cytomegalovirus-associated TCR beta chains recognize cytomegalovirus antigens. According to a later genetic analysis, donors in an Asian-associated ancestry cluster had fewer N-insertions in productive TCRs than the approximately 690-donor mean. A further reported finding was that TCR beta sequences accurately predicted the HLA-A and HLA-B alleles for most subjects in the first cohort. Several of the top co-occurrence clusters appeared to be linked to parvovirus B19, influenza, CMV and Epstein-Barr virus, according to a later analysis. Presence/absence analyses assumed roughly uniform sequencing depth across donors, an assumption that may not hold. In the study, about 150 TCR beta chains were listed as associated with cytomegalovirus. In this cohort, only TCR beta chains were sequenced, and detectable features were limited by the absence of alpha or paired-chain data. In a later analysis, the rate of TCR association differed among HLA loci, with DRB1 alleles having the most associated TCRs and HLA-C alleles having the fewest.

The cohort comprised some 700 healthy bone marrow donors. Cohort members were all nominally healthy when sampled, although unrecorded immune exposures were likely present. The donor was CMV seropositive and belonged to the group of 250 to 300 seropositive cohort members. A peripheral blood sample was provided by each donor, and peripheral blood mononuclear cells were used for TCR beta sequencing. Genomic DNA extraction from the blood cell samples was performed with the Qiagen DNeasy Blood Extraction Kit. The sequence derives from a woman aged 25 to 45 in good health and CMV-seropositive. The chain couples TRBV19 to TRBJ1-6; no D gene is confidently identified. Material for sequencing was PBMCs. CDR3 sequence: CASNRRNSPLHF. The nucleotide sequence reads as follows: TGTGCCAGTAACAGACGGAATTCACCCCTCCACTTT.